The next 25 T cell receptor beta chains were all read from a single sample in a study of cytomegalovirus exposure and HLA in healthy donors. With 60 Vbeta and 13 Jbeta primers, the PCR was carried out. Some clones are missing from TCRdb's copy, which holds only in-frame ones; the method was immunoSEQ multiplex PCR. Here the sample spans approximately 150,000 clones, roughly 85% being singletons. The sample taken for sequencing was PBMCs. These receptor sequences come from a woman in her thirties in good health and CMV-seronegative.

The chain is built from TRBV4-1 and TRBJ1-2, with TRBD1 identical over 9 bases. CDR1 is MGHRA, CDR2 YSYEKL, per germline. The CDR3 covers 16 residues. V trimming: 4 bases; J trimming: 0 bases; junction bases outside the gene matches: 6. The CDR3 DNA follows: TGCGCCAGCAGCCCCGCCGGGACAGGGACTAACTATGGCTACACCTTC. It encodes CASSPAGTGTNYGYTF.

This clone was seen only once. The chain joins TRBV7-2 to TRBJ2-7; a weak D match, TRBD2 (6 bases). V lost 1 base and J 7 bases, leaving 11 bases between the germline ends. CDR3 size: 13 residues. Germline V gene data show CDR1 as SGHTA and CDR2 as FQGNSA. CDR3 DNA: TGTGCCAGCAGCTTAGGGTGGGCGGGAGAGCAGTACTTC. Protein product: CASSLGWAGEQYF.

This clone was detected a few times. V is TRBV4-3 and J is TRBJ1-1; D is unresolved. Trimming shortened V by 0 bases and J by 1 base, and 9 bases separated the two germline ends. Germline V gives CDR1 LGHNA, CDR2 YSLEER. The CDR3 length is 15 residues. The CDR3: CASSQDRGWNTEAFF. The CDR3 DNA follows: TGCGCCAGCAGCCAAGATCGAGGTTGGAACACTGAAGCTTTCTTT.

This clone was found once. The chain recombines TRBV27 with TRBJ2-2; D call uncertain. The V end was cut by 2 bases, the J end by 8 bases, with 6 bases between. From germline, CDR1 is MNHEY and CDR2 SMNVEV (reference sequence). This CDR3 comprises 12 residues. CDR3 bases: TGTGCCAGCAGTTTAGCCCTAGGGGAGCTGTTTTTT. Translated: CASSLALGELFF.

This clone is a singleton in its sample. The chain links TRBV7-6 to TRBJ2-5; 8 nucleotides match TRBD1. The CDR3 consists of 14 residues. Looked up from germline, CDR1 is SGHVS and CDR2 is FNYEAQ. V lost 5 bases to trimming and J lost 1 base; unmatched junction nucleotides: 3. The CDR3 loop is CASSPDRVQETQYF. Here the CDR3 DNA reads TGTGCCAGCAGCCCGGACAGGGTCCAAGAGACCCAGTACTTC.

This chain uses TRBV5-6 with TRBJ1-1; D remains ambiguous. The CDR3 has 13 residues. V lost 1 base and J lost 8, with 12 bases in between. Germline-derived CDR1 and CDR2 are SGHDT and YYEEEE. The DNA for the CDR3 is TGTGCCAGCAGCTTGAGTTCGGTAGCCGAAGCTTTCTTT. This encodes CASSLSSVAEAFF.

J is TRBJ2-1 and V is TRBV7-9, with D tentatively TRBD2 (6 bases). Germline CDR1 and CDR2: SEHNR and FQNEAQ (reference sequence). With 0 bases removed from V and 4 bases from J, the gap between germline ends came to 7 bases. This CDR3 region has 14 residues. CDR3 loop: CASSLAGGYNEQFF. The CDR3 DNA reads TGTGCCAGCAGCTTAGCGGGGGGATACAATGAGCAGTTCTTC.

This clone was counted between two and nine times. The V call is TRBV4-2, the J call TRBJ1-2, with TRBD1 matching over 7 bases. CDR1 LGHNA and CDR2 YNFKEQ come from the germline V gene. The CDR3 is 14 residues long. The V segment lost 4 bases and the J segment 5 bases; nucleotides outside the gene matches: 7. The CDR3 bases are TGTGCCAGCAGCCCTGTAGACAGGGAATATGGCTACACCTTC. The encoded protein is CASSPVDREYGYTF.

This chain joins TRBV11-3 and TRBJ1-1; D may be TRBD1 (5 bases). This CDR3 is built from 14 residues. Germline lookup yields CDR1 SGHNT and CDR2 YENEEA. V was pared by 5 bases and J by 4 bases, with 14 bases between. The CDR3 nucleotides read TGTGCCAGCAGCGGCCCTAGGGGCGGCACTGAAGCTTTCTTT. Translating it yields CASSGPRGGTEAFF.

V is TRBV2 and J is TRBJ1-1; 11 bases line up with TRBD1. V shed 6 bases, J shed 1 base, and the junction held 4 bases outside the gene matches. The germline V gene encodes CDR1 SNHLY and CDR2 FYNNEI. CDR3 size: 15 residues. The CDR3 protein is CASRGQGVRNTEAFF. CDR3 sequence (DNA): TGTGCCAGCAGGGGACAGGGGGTACGGAACACTGAAGCTTTCTTT.

The CDR3 DNA reads TGCGCCAGCAGCTTGGCGAGGGTCTTGGATACGCAGTATTTT. Protein sequence: CASSLARVLDTQYF. The chain has TRBV5-1 and TRBJ2-3; a weak D match, TRBD2 (5 bases). The V end lost 0 bases, the J end lost 6 bases, and 11 bases lay between the germline ends. The CDR3 sequence is 14 residues long. Germline V gene data show CDR1 as SGHRS and CDR2 as YFSETQ.

The chain has TRBV5-1 and TRBJ2-5; perhaps TRBD1 as D (5 bases). The CDR3 length is 16 residues. CDR1 and CDR2 (germline): SGHRS, YFSETQ. Trimming removed 0 bases at V and 5 bases at J, with 17 bases between. The CDR3 region is CASSLAVREIVETQYF. Here the CDR3 DNA reads TGCGCCAGCAGCTTGGCCGTCAGGGAAATTGTCGAGACCCAGTACTTC.

The V call is TRBV19, the J call TRBJ2-3; 9 bases match TRBD1. The CDR3 length is 14 residues. The trim removed 7 bases at V and 1 base at J, leaving 3 bases unmatched. CDR1 is LNHDA, CDR2 SQIVND, per germline (reference sequence). The CDR3 DNA reads as TGTGCCAGTAAATGGACAGGGGGCACAGATACGCAGTATTTT. It specifies CASKWTGGTDTQYF.

The gene calls are TRBV2 and TRBJ2-3; TRBD2 aligns across 8 bases. The CDR3 is made up of 16 amino acids. Germline CDR1 SNHLY, CDR2 FYNNEI. J gave up 6 bases and V 6 bases, and 14 bases lay outside the gene matches. CDR3 nucleotide sequence: TGTGCCAGCAGCCCCCGAGGAGCGGGGGAGGGCGATACGCAGTATTTT. Its translation is CASSPRGAGEGDTQYF.

This clone appeared once. The V gene is TRBV4-2, the J gene TRBJ2-2; the D gene is possibly TRBD1 (6 bases). V lost 1 base and J lost 5, with 11 bases in between. CDR1 LGHNA and CDR2 YNFKEQ come from the germline V gene. CDR3 size: 15 residues. Written as DNA, the CDR3 is TGTGCCAGCAGCCAAGTGGACAGCGAGACCGGGGAGCTGTTTTTT. Its translation is CASSQVDSETGELFF.

The chain combines TRBV7-3 with TRBJ2-5, with TRBD2 matching over 8 bases. J was trimmed by 2 bases and V by 5 bases; bases with no gene match: 7. Germline V lookup: CDR1 SGHTA, CDR2 FQGTGA. There are 15 residues in the CDR3. CDR3 sequence (DNA): TGTGCCAGCAGCCGGACGACTAGCGTGCAAGAGACCCAGTACTTC. This translates into CASSRTTSVQETQYF.

This clone turned up a few times. The gene calls are TRBV12-5 and TRBJ2-1; TRBD1 aligns across 7 bases. This CDR3 spans 16 amino acids. Trimming took 1 base from V and 4 from J; bases not matched to a gene: 7. Germline CDR1 and CDR2: LGHNT and FRNRAP. This CDR3 is CASGLDRDRPYNEQFF. In DNA, the CDR3 is TGTGCTAGTGGTTTGGACCGGGACAGACCGTACAATGAGCAGTTCTTC.

The chain combines TRBV6-1 with TRBJ1-1, with 10 positions matching TRBD1. V was clipped by 7 bases and J by 5 bases; unmatched bases: 10. The germline CDR1 and CDR2 sequences are MNHNS and SASEGT. The CDR3 contains 15 residues. CDR3 in DNA: TGTGCCAGCACCTCCGGGGGGACAGGGGAGACTGAAGCTTTCTTT. It translates to CASTSGGTGETEAFF.

V usage is TRBV7-8 and J usage is TRBJ1-6; D unresolved. With 3 bases removed from V and 6 bases from J, the gap between germline ends came to 15 bases. Germline V gene data show CDR1 as SGHVS and CDR2 as FQNEAQ. The CDR3 totals 16 residues. CDR3 bases: TGTGCCAGCAGCTTCGCCGGGAGAGCCCTTAATTCACCCCTCCACTTT. This encodes CASSFAGRALNSPLHF. The full variable domain, with the rest looked up from reference TRBV7-8 and TRBJ1-6, is GAGVSQSPRYKVAKRGQDVALRCDPISGHVSLFWYQQALGQGPEFLTYFQNEAQLDKSGLPSDRFFAERPEGSVSTLKIQRTQQEDSAVYLCASSFAGRALNSPLHFGNGTRLTVT.

This clone has just a few counts. The chain has TRBV11-2 and TRBJ2-1; 9 nucleotides align to TRBD2. V dropped 4 bases and J dropped 4; count of bases not matched to a gene: 11. This CDR3 contains 17 residues. Germline CDR1 reads SGHAT; CDR2 reads FQNNGV. DNA for the CDR3: TGTGCCAGCAGCTACCCTACTAGCGGGCCTCCTTACAATGAGCAGTTCTTC. Translated, it gives CASSYPTSGPPYNEQFF.

The V and J genes are TRBV5-1 and TRBJ1-2; 11 bases are a match to TRBD1. The V gene's germline CDR1 is SGHRS and CDR2 YFSETQ. Trimming removed 2 bases from V and 6 bases from J; junction bases left unmatched: 6. The CDR3 runs 15 residues. The CDR3 loop reads CASSFTTDRGHGYTF. CDR3 bases: TGCGCCAGCAGCTTTACTACGGACAGGGGGCATGGCTACACCTTC.

J is TRBJ1-5 and V is TRBV9; D unresolved. The V gene lost 0 bases and the J gene lost 7 bases, with 8 bases spanning the gap. The CDR3 length is 13 residues. Per the germline V gene, CDR1 is SGDLS and CDR2 is YYNGEE. CDR3 region: CASSVEPRQPQHF. CDR3 in DNA: TGTGCCAGCAGCGTAGAACCGAGACAGCCCCAGCATTTT.

The CDR3 nucleotides read TGCGCCAGCAGCTCTAGCGGGGGGGCCGCCGAGCAGTACTTC. Its protein is CASSSSGGAAEQYF. The V call is TRBV5-1, the J call TRBJ2-7; 12 nucleotides agree with TRBD2. With 3 bases clipped from V and 6 bases from J, the junction kept 4 bases outside the gene matches. The length of the CDR3 is 14 residues. From germline, CDR1 is SGHRS and CDR2 YFSETQ.

There are a few counts of this clone. V is TRBV4-3 and J is TRBJ1-2; maybe TRBD1 (5 bases). From germline, CDR1 is LGHNA and CDR2 YSLEER. The CDR3 runs to 17 residues. Trimming removed 0 bases at V and 1 base at J, with 15 bases between. CDR3 amino acids: CASSQEGGSPLNYGYTF. CDR3 sequence (DNA): TGCGCCAGCAGCCAAGAGGGGGGTAGTCCCCTTAACTATGGCTACACCTTC.

The J gene is TRBJ1-1, the V gene TRBV11-2, with D perhaps TRBD1 (6 bases). V was shortened by 6 bases and J by 1 base, with 21 bases between the two germline ends. CDR1 is SGHAT and CDR2 is FQNNGV in the germline V gene. This CDR3 has 17 amino acids. CDR3 sequence: CASSSPGTQGRNTEAFF. In DNA form, the CDR3 reads TGTGCCAGCAGTTCCCCCGGGACACAGGGCCGGAACACTGAAGCTTTCTTT. Variable domain in full (rest from reference TRBV11-2 and TRBJ1-1): EAGVAQSPRYKIIEKRQSVAFWCNPISGHATLYWYQQILGQGPKLLIQFQNNGVVDDSQLPKDRFSAERLKGVDSTLKIQPAKLEDSAVYLCASSSPGTQGRNTEAFFGQGTRLTVV.